The following is a T cell receptor (beta chain) sequence with its context. Its antigen is currently not known. An end of the junction does not agree with germline; a read error may underlie this. The CDR1 and CDR2 encoded by the germline V gene are SGHTA and FQGNSA. The CDR3 runs 13 amino acids, cysteine and phenylalanine included. CDR3 DNA is the only sequence kept; it has 39 bases, read in frame from the first base. These data are taken from a study of T cell responses to AZD1222 COVID-19 vaccine (dated by TCRdb to the early 2020s). Regarding the research as a whole: AZD1222 recipients whose second dose came at about 4 weeks and those whose second dose came at about 12 weeks were combined into one group, since spike-specific TCR depth and breadth did not differ between the two schedules. TCR sequencing covered 230 or so trial participants: 200 to 220 given two doses of AZD1222 and about 26 given two doses of MenACWY control vaccine. Trial participants were enrolled by age into 18-55, 56-69 and 70-plus year subgroups, with around 140, 26 and 57 TCR-sequenced participants respectively.

Taken with the paper, the label for time point translates to: baseline before first vaccination. The vaccinee samples were drawn from two UK trials, COV001 and COV002, one of which was a single-blind randomized controlled phase 2/3 trial testing AZD1222 (ChAdOx1 nCoV-19) in healthy adults. For TCRbeta chain sequencing, PBMC samples were collected from trial participants at day 0 and at day 28 after the second dose. The CDR3 regions of human TCRbeta chains were subjected to immunosequencing. In the original analysis: TCRs in the repertoires were matched against a reference library of SARS-CoV-2-specific TCRs that had been generated with the MIRA antigen-specificity platform. Breadth meant the fraction of unique TCRs that were SARS-CoV-2-associated, whereas depth meant the fraction of total T cells that were SARS-CoV-2-associated. Each spike-specific TCR was assigned to its reactive spike region and to a CD4 or CD8 class using the MIRA data. Log10-transformed breadth and depth values were compared by one-way ANOVA with Sidak's multiple comparisons tests. Drawn from immuneACCESS, this table holds only the in-frame rearrangements with V and J called that TCRdb kept. Clones are partly lost; checked studies trace under half to an unresolved V gene and leave the rest unexplained. The V and J calls and the clone size are those of that table, but D and trimming were determined from the DNA. Recorded for this sample are about 100,000 clones; around 91% of them occurred a single time. The ten largest make up 22% of the sample.

Broader findings and caveats from the paper: No day 14 peak-response samples were available, so repertoires were characterized only after the peak T cell response. In the small 56-69-year group, the increase in depth fell short of significance, most likely because of low power. CD4 TCRs associated with the vaccine covered the entire spike protein, and the dominant responses were in regions 160-218 and 743-854. Reportedly, close to half of the unique spike-specific TCRs recognized epitopes lying outside the regions that are mutated in the B.1.351 and B.1.1.7 variants. After two AZD1222 doses, spike-specific TCR breadth and depth were significantly higher than at day 0 and than in MenACWY recipients. Conclusions about previously exposed vaccinees were limited because only a handful of AZD1222 recipients were SARS-CoV-2 seropositive at baseline. Participants were mostly white British, with more females than males. The authors suggested clonal diversity may have been underestimated.

The sequence links TRBV7-2 to TRBJ1-2, and perhaps TRBD1 as D gene, on 5 matching bases. Specimen: peripheral blood, collected on day 0 of AZD1222 vaccination. The source of this sequence is an adult in good health. The CDR3 protein sequence reads: CVSSPPGPYGYTF. In nucleotide form, the sequence is TGTGTCAGCAGCCCACCGGGGCCCTATGGCTACACCTTC.